The 5 T cell receptor beta chains in this list originate from one sample, sequenced in a study of blood T cell repertoires in COVID-19. Profiled with immunoSEQ multiplex PCR; TCRdb holds only in-frame clones, not every one. The repertoire consists of approximately 300,000 clones, with 92% occurring once and the leading ten covering under 20%. Sequencing was done on a sample of PBMCs or T cells enriched from blood (not recorded which). Receptor source: a woman younger than 45 who had recovered from COVID-19.

V usage is TRBV11-3 and J usage is TRBJ1-1, with 10 positions matching TRBD1. This CDR3 has 15 amino acids. The V gene's germline CDR1 is SGHNT and CDR2 YENEEA. The V gene end was trimmed by 5 bases and the J gene end by 8 bases; junction bases not matched to a gene: 11. DNA of the CDR3: TGTGCCAGCAGCCGGGCCGGGACAGGGGAATTGGAAGCTTTCTTT. This codes for CASSRAGTGELEAFF.

The chain is built from TRBV19 and TRBJ2-1, with D perhaps TRBD2 (7 bases). V was cut by 2 bases and J by 4 bases, with 15 bases left in between. Germline-derived CDR1 and CDR2 are LNHDA and SQIVND (reference sequence). This CDR3 region has 16 residues. CDR3 protein: CASSILAEGGYNEQFF. In nucleotides, the CDR3 is TGTGCCAGTAGTATACTAGCGGAAGGGGGGTACAATGAGCAGTTCTTC.

J is TRBJ2-1 and V is TRBV5-1; 7 bases align to TRBD2. The CDR3 loop spans 16 amino acids. Germline V gives CDR1 SGHRS, CDR2 YFSETQ. The trim removed 4 bases at V and 3 bases at J, leaving 10 bases unmatched. The CDR3 protein is CASSTPLAEFYNEQFF. Written as DNA, the CDR3 is TGCGCCAGCAGCACTCCCCTAGCGGAATTCTACAATGAGCAGTTCTTC.

This chain joins TRBV11-2 and TRBJ2-1, with 11 positions matching TRBD2. J gave up 6 bases and V 5 bases, and 9 bases lay outside the gene matches. CDR1 is SGHAT, CDR2 FQNNGV, per germline. The CDR3 is made up of 16 amino acids. The CDR3 DNA sequence: TGTGCCAGCAGCACCTCACTAGCGGGAGCCCTCAATGAGCAGTTCTTC. As protein: CASSTSLAGALNEQFF.

CDR3 loop: CASSIDAAGYQPQHF. The CDR3 DNA follows: TGTGCCAGTAGTATAGATGCGGCGGGTTATCAGCCCCAGCATTTT. The rearrangement joins TRBV19 to TRBJ1-5; D unclear. CDR3 size: 15 residues. Trimming took 0 bases from V and 5 from J, leaving 11 bases between them. Germline V CDR1 and CDR2: LNHDA, SQIVND (reference sequence). Complete variable domain (other parts from reference TRBV19 and TRBJ1-5): DGGITQSPKYLFRKEGQNVTLSCEQNLNHDAMYWYRQDPGQGLRLIYYSQIVNDFQKGDIAEGYSVSREKKESFPLTVTSAQKNPTAFYLCASSIDAAGYQPQHFGDGTRLSIL.